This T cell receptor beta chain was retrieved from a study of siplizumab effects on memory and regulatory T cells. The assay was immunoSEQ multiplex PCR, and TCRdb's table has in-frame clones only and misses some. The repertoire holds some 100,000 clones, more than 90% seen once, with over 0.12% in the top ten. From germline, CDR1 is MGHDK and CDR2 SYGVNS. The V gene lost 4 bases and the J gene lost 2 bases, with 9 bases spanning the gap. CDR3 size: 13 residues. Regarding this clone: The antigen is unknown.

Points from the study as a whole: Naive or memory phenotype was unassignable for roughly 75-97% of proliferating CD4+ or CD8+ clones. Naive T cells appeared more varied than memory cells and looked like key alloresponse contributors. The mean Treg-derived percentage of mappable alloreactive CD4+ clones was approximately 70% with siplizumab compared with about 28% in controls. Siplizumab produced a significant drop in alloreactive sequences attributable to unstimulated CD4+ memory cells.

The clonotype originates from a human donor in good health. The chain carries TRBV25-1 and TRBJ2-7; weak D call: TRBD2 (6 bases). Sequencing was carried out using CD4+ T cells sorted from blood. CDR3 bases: TGTGCCAGCAGTGGGAGGGGCCCCTACGAGCAGTACTTC. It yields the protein CASSGRGPYEQYF.